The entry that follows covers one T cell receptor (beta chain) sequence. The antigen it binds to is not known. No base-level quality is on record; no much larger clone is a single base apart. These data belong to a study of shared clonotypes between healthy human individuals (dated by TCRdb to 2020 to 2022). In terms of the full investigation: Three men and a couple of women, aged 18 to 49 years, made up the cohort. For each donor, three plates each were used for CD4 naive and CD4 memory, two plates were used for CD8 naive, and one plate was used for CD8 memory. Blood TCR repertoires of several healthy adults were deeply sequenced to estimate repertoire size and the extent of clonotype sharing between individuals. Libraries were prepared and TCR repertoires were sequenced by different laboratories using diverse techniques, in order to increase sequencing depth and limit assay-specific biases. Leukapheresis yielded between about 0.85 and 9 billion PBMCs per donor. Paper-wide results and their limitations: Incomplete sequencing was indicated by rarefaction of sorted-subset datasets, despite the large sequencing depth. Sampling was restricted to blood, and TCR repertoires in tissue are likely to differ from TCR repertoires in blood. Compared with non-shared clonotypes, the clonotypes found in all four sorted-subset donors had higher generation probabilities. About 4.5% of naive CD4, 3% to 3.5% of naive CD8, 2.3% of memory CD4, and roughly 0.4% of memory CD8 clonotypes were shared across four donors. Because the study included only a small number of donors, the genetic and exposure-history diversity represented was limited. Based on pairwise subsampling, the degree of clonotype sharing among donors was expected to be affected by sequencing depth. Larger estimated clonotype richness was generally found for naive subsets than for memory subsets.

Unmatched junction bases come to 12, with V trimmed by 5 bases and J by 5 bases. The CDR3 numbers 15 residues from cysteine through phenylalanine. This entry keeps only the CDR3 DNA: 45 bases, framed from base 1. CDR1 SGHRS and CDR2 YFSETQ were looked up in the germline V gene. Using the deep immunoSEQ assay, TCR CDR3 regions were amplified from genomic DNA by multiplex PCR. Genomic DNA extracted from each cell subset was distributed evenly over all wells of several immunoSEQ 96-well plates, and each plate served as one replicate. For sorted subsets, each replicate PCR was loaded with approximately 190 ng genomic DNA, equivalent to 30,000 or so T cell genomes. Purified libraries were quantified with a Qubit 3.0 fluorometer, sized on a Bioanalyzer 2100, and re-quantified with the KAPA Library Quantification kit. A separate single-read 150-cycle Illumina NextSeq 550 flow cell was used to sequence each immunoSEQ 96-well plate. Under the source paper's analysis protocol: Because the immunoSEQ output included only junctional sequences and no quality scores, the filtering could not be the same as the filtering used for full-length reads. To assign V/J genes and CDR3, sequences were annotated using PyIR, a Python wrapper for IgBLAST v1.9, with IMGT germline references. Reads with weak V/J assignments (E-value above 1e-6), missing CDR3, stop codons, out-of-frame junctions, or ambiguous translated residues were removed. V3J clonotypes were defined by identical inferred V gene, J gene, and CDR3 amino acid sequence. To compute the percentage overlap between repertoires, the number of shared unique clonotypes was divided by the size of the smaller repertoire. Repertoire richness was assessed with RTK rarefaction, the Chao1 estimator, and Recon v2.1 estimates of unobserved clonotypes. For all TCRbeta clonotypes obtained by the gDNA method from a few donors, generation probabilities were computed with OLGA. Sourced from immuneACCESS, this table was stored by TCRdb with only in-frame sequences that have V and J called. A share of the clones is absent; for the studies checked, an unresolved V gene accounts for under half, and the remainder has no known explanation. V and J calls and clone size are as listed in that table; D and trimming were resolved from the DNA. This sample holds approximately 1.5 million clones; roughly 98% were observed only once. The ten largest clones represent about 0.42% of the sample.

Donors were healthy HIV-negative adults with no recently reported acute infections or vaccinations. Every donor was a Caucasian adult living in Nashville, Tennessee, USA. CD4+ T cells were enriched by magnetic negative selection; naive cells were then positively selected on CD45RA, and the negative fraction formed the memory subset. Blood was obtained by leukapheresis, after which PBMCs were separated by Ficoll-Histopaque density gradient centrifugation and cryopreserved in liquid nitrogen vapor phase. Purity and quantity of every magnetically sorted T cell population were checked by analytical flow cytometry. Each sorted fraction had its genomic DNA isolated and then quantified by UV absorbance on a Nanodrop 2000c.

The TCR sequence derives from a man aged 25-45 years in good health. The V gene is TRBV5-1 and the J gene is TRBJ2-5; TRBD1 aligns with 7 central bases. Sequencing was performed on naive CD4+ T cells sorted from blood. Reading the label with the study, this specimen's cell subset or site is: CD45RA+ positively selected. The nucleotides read TGCGCCAGCAGACCCTGGCAAGGGGGCCATGAGACCCAGTACTTC. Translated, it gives CASRPWQGGHETQYF. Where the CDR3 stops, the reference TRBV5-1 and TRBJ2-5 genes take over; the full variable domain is KAGVTQTPRYLIKTRGQQVTLSCSPISGHRSVSWYQQTPGQGLQFLFEYFSETQRNKGNFPGRFSGRQFSNSRSEMNVSTLELGDSALYLCASRPWQGGHETQYFGPGTRLLVL.